The present T cell receptor (beta chain) was sequenced within a study of chemoradiotherapy in HPV16-positive cancers. The assay was immunoSEQ multiplex PCR, and TCRdb's table has in-frame clones only and misses some. The sample has about 6,100 clones; 65% to 75% are singletons. Whole-study findings and limits: Non-HPV-specific T cells did not expand in tumors during treatment, whereas candidate HPV-specific clones and E7-related motifs did.

With respect to this clone: As yet, its antigen is unknown. One junction end does not reproduce the germline sequence, and a read error may be involved.

This TCR was recovered from a human donor with HPV-associated anogenital cancer. Here the sequenced sample was tumor tissue, taken from a patient who underwent chemoradiotherapy.

The CDR3 reads CASSWTGPRF. Here the CDR3 DNA reads TGTGCCAGCAGCTGGACAGGCCCCCGGTTC. V gene TRBV9 combines with J gene TRBJ2-4; 7 bases match TRBD1. The CDR3 spans 10 residues. Germline CDR1 SGDLS, CDR2 YYNGEE.